This T cell receptor (beta chain) was sequenced during a study of blood T cells in healthy people across ages. With a J-beta primer mix and a sample-barcoded 5' primer, a second PCR ran about 7 to 12 cycles. TCRdb reprocessed the 5' RACE reads via MiXCR and lists one record per CDR3 protein. The table lists a few hundred thousand distinct CDR3 sequences, 45% to 60% of them singletons. The V gene end was trimmed by 3 bases and the J gene end by 2 bases; junction bases not matched to a gene: 4. This CDR3 is 15 amino acids long. Germline-derived CDR1 and CDR2 are SGHVS and FQNEAQ. This clonotype was sampled from a man aged 55 to 70 in good health. Sequenced input: blood. The V gene is TRBV7-8, the J gene TRBJ2-1; TRBD1 aligns across 7 bases. CDR3 coding DNA: TGTGCCAGCAGCTTCATCGGGACAGCCTACAATGAGCAGTTCTTC. Its translation is CASSFIGTAYNEQFF.